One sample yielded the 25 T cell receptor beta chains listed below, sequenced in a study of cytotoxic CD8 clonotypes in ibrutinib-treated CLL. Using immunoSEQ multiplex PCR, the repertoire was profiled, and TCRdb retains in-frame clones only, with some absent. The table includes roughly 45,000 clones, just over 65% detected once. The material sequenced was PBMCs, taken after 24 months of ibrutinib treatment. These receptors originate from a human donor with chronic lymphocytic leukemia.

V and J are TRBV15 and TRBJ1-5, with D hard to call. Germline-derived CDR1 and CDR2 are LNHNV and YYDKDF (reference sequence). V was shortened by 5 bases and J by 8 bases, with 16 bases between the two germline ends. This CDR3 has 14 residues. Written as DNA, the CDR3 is TGTGCCACCAGCTATCCTAGTCGCGCGGAGCCCCAGCATTTT. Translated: CATSYPSRAEPQHF. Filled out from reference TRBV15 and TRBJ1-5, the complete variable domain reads DAMVIQNPRYQVTQFGKPVTLSCSQTLNHNVMYWYQQKSSQAPKLLFHYYDKDFNNEADTPDNFQSRRPNTSFCFLDIRSPGLGDTAMYLCATSYPSRAEPQHFGDGTRLSIL.

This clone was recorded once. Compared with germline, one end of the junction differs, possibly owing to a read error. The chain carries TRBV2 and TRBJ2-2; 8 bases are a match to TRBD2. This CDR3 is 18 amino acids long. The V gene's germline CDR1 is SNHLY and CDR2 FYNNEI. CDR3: CASTERRSGRSNTGELFF. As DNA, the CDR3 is TGTGCCAGCACTGAAAGGAGGAGCGGGAGATCGAACACCGGGGAGCTGTTTTTT.

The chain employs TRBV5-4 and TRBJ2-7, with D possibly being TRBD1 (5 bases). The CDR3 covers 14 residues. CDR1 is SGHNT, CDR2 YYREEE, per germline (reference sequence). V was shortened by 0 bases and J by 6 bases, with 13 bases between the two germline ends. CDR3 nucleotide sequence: TGTGCCAGCAGCTTGGTTCCCAGGGATAGCGAGCAGTACTTC. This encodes CASSLVPRDSEQYF.

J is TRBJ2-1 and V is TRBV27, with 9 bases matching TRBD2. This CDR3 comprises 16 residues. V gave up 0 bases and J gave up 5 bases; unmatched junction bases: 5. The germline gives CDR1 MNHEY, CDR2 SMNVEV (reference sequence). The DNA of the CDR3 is TGTGCCAGCAGTTTATCGGGACTAGCCACCCACAATGAGCAGTTCTTC. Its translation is CASSLSGLATHNEQFF.

CDR3 protein: CASRSGGGNTEAFF. The CDR3 DNA follows: TGTGCCAGCAGGTCAGGGGGCGGGAACACTGAAGCTTTCTTT. The genes are TRBV6-5 and TRBJ1-1, with 8 bases that match TRBD1. The germline V gene has CDR1 MNHEY and CDR2 SVGAGI. Trimming cost V 6 bases and J 1 base; bases outside gene matches: 4. The CDR3 spans 14 residues.

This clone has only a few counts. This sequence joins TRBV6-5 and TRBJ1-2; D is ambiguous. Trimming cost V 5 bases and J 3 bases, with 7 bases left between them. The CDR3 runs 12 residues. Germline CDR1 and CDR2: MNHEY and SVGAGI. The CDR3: CASSPRDYGYTF. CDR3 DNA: TGTGCCAGCAGTCCTCGGGACTATGGCTACACCTTC.

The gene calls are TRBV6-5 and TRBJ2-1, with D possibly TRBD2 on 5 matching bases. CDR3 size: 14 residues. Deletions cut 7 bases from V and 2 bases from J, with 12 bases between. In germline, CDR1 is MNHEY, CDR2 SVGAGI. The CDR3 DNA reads TGTGCCAGCACGGCGGGTCAGCCCTACAATGAGCAGTTCTTC. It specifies CASTAGQPYNEQFF.

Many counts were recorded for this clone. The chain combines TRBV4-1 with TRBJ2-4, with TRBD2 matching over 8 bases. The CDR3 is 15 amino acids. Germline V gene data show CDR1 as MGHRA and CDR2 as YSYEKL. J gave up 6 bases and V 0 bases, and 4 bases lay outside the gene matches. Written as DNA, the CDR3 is TGCGCCAGCAGCCAAGAGGAACTAGCGGCAAACATTCAGTACTTC. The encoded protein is CASSQEELAANIQYF.

CDR3 DNA sequence: TGTGCCAGCTTAAAGAGGGGGAAAGTGAGCTATGGCTACACCTTC. Protein: CASLKRGKVSYGYTF. The rearrangement links TRBV2 to TRBJ1-2; tentatively, D is TRBD1 (6 bases). V lost 8 bases to trimming and J lost 4 bases, with 20 bases between them. The CDR3 has 15 amino acids. CDR1 is SNHLY and CDR2 is FYNNEI in the germline V gene. The full variable domain, its missing parts supplied by reference TRBV2 and TRBJ1-2, is EPEVTQTPSHQVTQMGQEVILRCVPISNHLYFYWYRQILGQKVEFLVSFYNNEISEKSEIFDDQFSVERPDGSNFTLKIRSTKLEDSAMYFCASLKRGKVSYGYTFGSGTRLTVV.

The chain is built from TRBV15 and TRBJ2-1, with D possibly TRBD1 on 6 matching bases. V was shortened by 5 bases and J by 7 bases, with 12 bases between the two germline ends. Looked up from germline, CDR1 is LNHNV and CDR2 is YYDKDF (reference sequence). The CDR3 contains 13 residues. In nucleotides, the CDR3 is TGTGCCACCAGCCACAGGGTGGTTAATGAGCAGTTCTTC. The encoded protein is CATSHRVVNEQFF.

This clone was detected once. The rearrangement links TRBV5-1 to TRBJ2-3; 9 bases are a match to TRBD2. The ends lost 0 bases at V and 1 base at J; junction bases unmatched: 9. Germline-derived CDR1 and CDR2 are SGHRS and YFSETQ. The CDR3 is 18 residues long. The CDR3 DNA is TGCGCCAGCAGCTTGGCCTTTCGAGCGGGGGGAGGCACAGATACGCAGTATTTT. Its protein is CASSLAFRAGGGTDTQYF.

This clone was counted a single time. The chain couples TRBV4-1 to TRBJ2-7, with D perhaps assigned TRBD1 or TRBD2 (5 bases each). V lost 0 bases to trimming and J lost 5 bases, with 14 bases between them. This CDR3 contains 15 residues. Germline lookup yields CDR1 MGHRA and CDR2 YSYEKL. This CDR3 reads CASSQDWGNRNEQYF. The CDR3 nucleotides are TGCGCCAGCAGCCAAGATTGGGGGAATCGGAACGAGCAGTACTTC.

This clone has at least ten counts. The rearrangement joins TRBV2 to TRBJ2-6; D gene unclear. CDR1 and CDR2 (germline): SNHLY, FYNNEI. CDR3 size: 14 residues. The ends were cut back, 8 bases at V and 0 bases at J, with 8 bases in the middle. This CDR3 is CASFKSSGANVLTF. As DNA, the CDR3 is TGTGCCAGCTTTAAAAGCTCTGGGGCCAACGTCCTGACTTTC.

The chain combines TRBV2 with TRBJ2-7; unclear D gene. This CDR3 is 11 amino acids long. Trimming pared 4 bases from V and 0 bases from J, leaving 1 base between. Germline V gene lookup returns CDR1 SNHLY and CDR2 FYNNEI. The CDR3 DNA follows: TGTGCCAGCAGTGGCTCCTACGAGCAGTACTTC. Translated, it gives CASSGSYEQYF.

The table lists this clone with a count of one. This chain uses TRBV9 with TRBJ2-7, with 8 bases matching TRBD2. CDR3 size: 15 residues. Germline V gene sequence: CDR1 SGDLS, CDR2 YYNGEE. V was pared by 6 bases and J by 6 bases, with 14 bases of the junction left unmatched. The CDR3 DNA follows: TGTGCCAGCACCGCCCCAGGAGCGGGAGACGGCGAGCAGTACTTC. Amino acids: CASTAPGAGDGEQYF.

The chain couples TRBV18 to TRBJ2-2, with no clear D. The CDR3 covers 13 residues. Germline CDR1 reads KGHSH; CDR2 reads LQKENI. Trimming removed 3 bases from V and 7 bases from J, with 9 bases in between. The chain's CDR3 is CASSPQRIGELFF. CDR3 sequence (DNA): TGTGCCAGCTCACCGCAGCGTATCGGGGAGCTGTTTTTT. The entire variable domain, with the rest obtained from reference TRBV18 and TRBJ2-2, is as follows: NAGVMQNPRHLVRRRGQEARLRCSPMKGHSHVYWYRQLPEEGLKFMVYLQKENIIDESGMPKERFSAEFPKEGPSILRIQQVVRGDSAAYFCASSPQRIGELFFGEGSRLTVL.

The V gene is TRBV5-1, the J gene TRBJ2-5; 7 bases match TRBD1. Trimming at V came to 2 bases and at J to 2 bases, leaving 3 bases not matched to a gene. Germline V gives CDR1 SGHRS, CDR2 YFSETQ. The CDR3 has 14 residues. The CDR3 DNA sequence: TGCGCCAGCAGCTTCCGGGACAGACAAGAGACCCAGTACTTC. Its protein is CASSFRDRQETQYF.

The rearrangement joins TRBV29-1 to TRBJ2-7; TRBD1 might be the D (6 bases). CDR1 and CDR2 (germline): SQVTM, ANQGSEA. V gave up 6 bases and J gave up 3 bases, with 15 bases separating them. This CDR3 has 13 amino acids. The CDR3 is CSVETGSRYEQYF. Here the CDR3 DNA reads TGCAGCGTCGAAACAGGGTCCCGCTACGAGCAGTACTTC.

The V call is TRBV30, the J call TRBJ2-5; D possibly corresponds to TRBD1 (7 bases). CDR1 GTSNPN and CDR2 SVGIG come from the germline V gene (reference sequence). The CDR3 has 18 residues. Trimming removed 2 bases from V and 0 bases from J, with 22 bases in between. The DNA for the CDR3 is TGTGCCTGGAGTTCGGGAGACAGGGACGTCTCCGACCAAGAGACCCAGTACTTC. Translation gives CAWSSGDRDVSDQETQYF.

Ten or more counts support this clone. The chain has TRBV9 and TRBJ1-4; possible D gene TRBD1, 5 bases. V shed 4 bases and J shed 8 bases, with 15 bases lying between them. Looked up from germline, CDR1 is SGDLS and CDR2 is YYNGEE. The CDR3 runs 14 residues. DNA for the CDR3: TGTGCCAGCAGCCCCCACAGTGGGGGGGAAAAACTGTTTTTT. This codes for CASSPHSGGEKLFF.

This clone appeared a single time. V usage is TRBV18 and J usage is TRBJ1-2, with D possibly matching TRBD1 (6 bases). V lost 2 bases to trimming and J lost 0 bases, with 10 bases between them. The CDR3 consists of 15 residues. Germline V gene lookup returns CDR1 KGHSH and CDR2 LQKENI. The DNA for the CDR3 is TGTGCCAGCTCACCATCGACAGGCTCTAACTATGGCTACACCTTC. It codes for CASSPSTGSNYGYTF.

CDR3: CASRPRPNYEQYF. As DNA, the CDR3 is TGTGCCAGCAGGCCCCGGCCGAACTACGAGCAGTACTTC. The rearrangement joins TRBV2 to TRBJ2-7; D gene uncertain. Germline assignment: CDR1 SNHLY and CDR2 FYNNEI. The ends were cut back, 6 bases at V and 3 bases at J, with 12 bases in the middle. This CDR3 region has 13 residues. Full variable domain (remainder filled in from reference TRBV2 and TRBJ2-7): EPEVTQTPSHQVTQMGQEVILRCVPISNHLYFYWYRQILGQKVEFLVSFYNNEISEKSEIFDDQFSVERPDGSNFTLKIRSTKLEDSAMYFCASRPRPNYEQYFGPGTRLTVT.

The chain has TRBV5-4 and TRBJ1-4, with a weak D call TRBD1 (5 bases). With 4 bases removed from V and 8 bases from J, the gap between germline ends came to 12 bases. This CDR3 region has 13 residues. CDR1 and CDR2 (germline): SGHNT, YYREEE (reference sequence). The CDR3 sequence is CASSHGAGEKLFF. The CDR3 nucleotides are TGTGCCAGCAGCCACGGGGCAGGAGAAAAACTGTTTTTT.

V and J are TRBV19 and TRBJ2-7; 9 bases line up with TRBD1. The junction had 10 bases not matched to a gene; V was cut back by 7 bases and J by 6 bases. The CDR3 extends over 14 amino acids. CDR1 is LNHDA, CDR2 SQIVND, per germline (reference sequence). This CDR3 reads CASKSGTGKREQYF. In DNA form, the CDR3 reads TGTGCCAGTAAATCCGGGACAGGGAAACGCGAGCAGTACTTC.

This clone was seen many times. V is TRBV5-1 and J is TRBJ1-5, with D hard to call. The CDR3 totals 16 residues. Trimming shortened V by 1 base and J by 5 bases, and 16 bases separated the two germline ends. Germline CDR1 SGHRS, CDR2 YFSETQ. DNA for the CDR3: TGCGCCAGCAGCTTGATCGGAGGGCTAATCGATCAGCCCCAGCATTTT. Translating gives CASSLIGGLIDQPQHF.